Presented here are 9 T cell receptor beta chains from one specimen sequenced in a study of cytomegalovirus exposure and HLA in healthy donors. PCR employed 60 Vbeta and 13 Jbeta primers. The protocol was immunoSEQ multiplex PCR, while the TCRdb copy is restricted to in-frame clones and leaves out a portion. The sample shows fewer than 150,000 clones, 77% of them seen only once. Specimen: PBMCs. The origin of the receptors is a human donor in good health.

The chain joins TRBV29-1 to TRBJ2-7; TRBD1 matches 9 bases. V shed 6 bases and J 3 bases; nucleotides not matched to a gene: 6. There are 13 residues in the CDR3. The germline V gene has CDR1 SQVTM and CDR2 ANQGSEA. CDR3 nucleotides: TGCAGCGTCGGACAGGGGACTGGCTACGAGCAGTACTTC. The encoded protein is CSVGQGTGYEQYF.

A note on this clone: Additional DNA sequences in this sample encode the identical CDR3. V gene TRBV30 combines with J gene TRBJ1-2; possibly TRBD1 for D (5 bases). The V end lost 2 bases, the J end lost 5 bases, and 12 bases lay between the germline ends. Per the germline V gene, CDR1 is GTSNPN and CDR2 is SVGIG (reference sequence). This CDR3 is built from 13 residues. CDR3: CAWSFGQGYGYTF. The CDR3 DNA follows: TGTGCCTGGAGTTTCGGGCAGGGTTATGGCTACACCTTC. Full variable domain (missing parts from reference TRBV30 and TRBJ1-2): SQTIHQWPATLVQPVGSPLSLECTVEGTSNPNLYWYRQAAGRGLQLLFYSVGIGQISSEVPQNLSASRPQDRQFILSSKKLLLSDSGFYLCAWSFGQGYGYTFGSGTRLTVV.

CDR3 sequence: CASSTNRGQETQYF. In nucleotides, the CDR3 is TGTGCCAGCAGTACTAACAGGGGCCAAGAGACCCAGTACTTC. The J gene is TRBJ2-5, the V gene TRBV28, with 7 bases fitting TRBD1. V was clipped by 5 bases and J by 1 base; unmatched bases: 4. This CDR3 spans 14 amino acids. Germline V gene data show CDR1 as MDHEN and CDR2 as SYDVKM. Drawing the rest from reference TRBV28 and TRBJ2-5, the complete variable domain is DVKVTQSSRYLVKRTGEKVFLECVQDMDHENMFWYRQDPGLGLRLIYFSYDVKMKEKGDIPEGYSVSREKKERFSLILESASTNQTSMYLCASSTNRGQETQYFGPGTRLLVL.

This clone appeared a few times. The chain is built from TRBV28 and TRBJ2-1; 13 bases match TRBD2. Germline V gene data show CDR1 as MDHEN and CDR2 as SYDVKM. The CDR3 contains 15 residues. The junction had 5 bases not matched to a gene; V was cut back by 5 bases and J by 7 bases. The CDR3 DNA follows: TGTGCCAGCAGTCAGGGACTAGCGGGGCCTAATGAGCAGTTCTTC. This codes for CASSQGLAGPNEQFF.

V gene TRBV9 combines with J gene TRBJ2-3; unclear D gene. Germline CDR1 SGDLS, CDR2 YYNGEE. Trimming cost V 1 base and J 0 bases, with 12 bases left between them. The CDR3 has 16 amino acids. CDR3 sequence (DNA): TGTGCCAGCAGCGTATTCGCCGTTACTAGCACAGATACGCAGTATTTT. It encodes CASSVFAVTSTDTQYF. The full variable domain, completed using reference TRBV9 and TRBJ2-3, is DSGVTQTPKHLITATGQRVTLRCSPRSGDLSVYWYQQSLDQGLQFLIQYYNGEERAKGNILERFSAQQFPDLHSELNLSSLELGDSALYFCASSVFAVTSTDTQYFGPGTRLTVL.

CDR3 nucleotides: TGTGCCAGTAGTATAGGTTTGGAGGCGTTAGGCACAGATACGCAGTATTTT. Residues: CASSIGLEALGTDTQYF. The chain employs TRBV19 and TRBJ2-3; tentatively, D is TRBD2 (5 bases). Germline V lookup: CDR1 LNHDA, CDR2 SQIVND (reference sequence). The V end was cut by 1 base, the J end by 1 base, with 15 bases between. The CDR3 loop spans 17 amino acids.

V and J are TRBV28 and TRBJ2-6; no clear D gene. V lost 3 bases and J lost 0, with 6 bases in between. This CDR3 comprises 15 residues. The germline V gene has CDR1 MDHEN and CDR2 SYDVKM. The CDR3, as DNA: TGTGCCAGCAGTTTTCAGGTCTCTGGGGCCAACGTCCTGACTTTC. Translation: CASSFQVSGANVLTF.

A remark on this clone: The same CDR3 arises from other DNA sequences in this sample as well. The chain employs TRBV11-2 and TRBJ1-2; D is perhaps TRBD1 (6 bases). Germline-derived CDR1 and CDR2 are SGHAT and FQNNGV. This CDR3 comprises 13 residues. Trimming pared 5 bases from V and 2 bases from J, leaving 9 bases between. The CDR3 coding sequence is TGTGCCAGCAGCCAGGACAGAAACTATGGCTACACCTTC. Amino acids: CASSQDRNYGYTF.

CDR3 nucleotides: TGTGCCAGCAGCTACCCGACAACAACCTCCTACGAGCAGTACTTC. Translation gives CASSYPTTTSYEQYF. The V call is TRBV6-6, the J call TRBJ2-5; D is uncertain. Matching the DNA end better, TRBJ2-7 makes the J call doubtful. This CDR3 comprises 15 residues. Looked up from germline, CDR1 is MNHNY and CDR2 is SVGAGI (reference sequence).